The entry below gives a single T cell receptor beta chain sequence along with its context. Its specificity is not known. The source of the sample is a study of Ad26.COV2.S vaccination and SARS-CoV-2 variants. On the study more broadly: Among those in the COV1001 Ad26.COV2.S trial arm was the donor. By the intramuscular route, Ad26.COV2.S was given once, or twice 56 days apart.

Study-level points and caveats: After vaccination, reports described spike-specific CD8+ and CD4+ T cell responses as showing substantial breadth. The TCR-based breadth and depth measures might underestimate overall T cell responses.

The trim removed 4 bases at V and 5 bases at J, leaving 4 bases unmatched. The germline CDR1 and CDR2 sequences are SQVTM and ANQGSEA. The CDR3 totals 12 residues. Clones were read by immunoSEQ multiplex PCR, and TCRdb kept only the in-frame ones, dropping some. Among about 480,000 clones listed, about 83% were seen once. The sample's treatment: roughly 18 received Ad26.COV2.S at low or high dose, single or two shots; several received placebo; per-sample allocation not given. The samples date from day 63 after the first vaccine or placebo injection. Sequencing was performed on peripheral blood, taken in a trial of Ad26.COV2.S vaccine versus placebo. The chain couples TRBV29-1 to TRBJ2-5, with TRBD1 matching over 7 bases. The TCR was taken from a person aged 18 to 59 who received the Ad26.COV2.S COVID-19 vaccine or a placebo. DNA for the CDR3: TGCAGCGTTGCTCTACAGGGGGAGACCCAGTACTTC. This codes for CSVALQGETQYF.